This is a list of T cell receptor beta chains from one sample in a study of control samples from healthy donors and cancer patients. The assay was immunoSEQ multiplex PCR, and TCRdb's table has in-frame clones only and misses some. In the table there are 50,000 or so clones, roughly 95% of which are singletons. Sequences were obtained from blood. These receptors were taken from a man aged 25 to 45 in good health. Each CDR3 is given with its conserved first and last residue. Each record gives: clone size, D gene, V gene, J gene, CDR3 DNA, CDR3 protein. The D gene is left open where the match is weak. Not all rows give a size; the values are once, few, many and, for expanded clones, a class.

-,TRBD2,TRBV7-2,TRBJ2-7,TGTGCCAGCAGCCAGGGACTAGCGGGTGTCTACGAGCAGTACTTC,CASSQGLAGVYEQYF
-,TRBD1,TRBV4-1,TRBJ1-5,TGCGCCAGCAGCCGGGGGGGACAGCAGCCCCAGCATTTT,CASSRGGQQPQHF
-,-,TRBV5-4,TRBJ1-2,TGTGCCAGCAGCTTTGGGGGAATCGACACCTTC,CASSFGGIDTF
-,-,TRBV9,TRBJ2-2,TGTGCCAGCAGCACAACTGATCCGAACACCGGGGAGCTGTTTTTT,CASSTTDPNTGELFF
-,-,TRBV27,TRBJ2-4,TGTGCCAGCAGTCCCCTGGGAGGAGCCAAAAACATTCAGTACTTC,CASSPLGGAKNIQYF
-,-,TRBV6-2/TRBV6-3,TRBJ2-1,TGTGCCAGCAGTTACTCGATCAGGATATCCTACAATGAGCAGTTCTTC,CASSYSIRISYNEQFF
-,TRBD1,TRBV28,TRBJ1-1,TGTGCCAGCAGTTCCAGGGGGCGTGCTTTCTTT,CASSSRGRAFF
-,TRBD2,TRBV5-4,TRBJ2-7,TGTGCCAGCAGCTTTGGACTAGCTATCTCCTACGAGCAGTACTTC,CASSFGLAISYEQYF
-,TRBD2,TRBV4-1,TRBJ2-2,TGCGCCAGCAGAGCGGGAGCGAGCACCGGGGAGCTGTTTTTT,CASRAGASTGELFF
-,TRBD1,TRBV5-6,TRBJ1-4,TGTGCCAGCAGCTCAGGGGGCCAGGAGGAAAAACTGTTTTTT,CASSSGGQEEKLFF
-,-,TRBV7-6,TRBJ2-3,TGTGCCAGCAGCCCCCGGGGGGCGGGAAGTGTCGCAGATACGCAGTATTTT,CASSPRGAGSVADTQYF
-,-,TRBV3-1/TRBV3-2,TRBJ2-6,TGTGCCAGCAGCCAACCTCCCGAGGCCAACGTCCTGACTTTC,CASSQPPEANVLTF
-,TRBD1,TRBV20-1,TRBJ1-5,TGCAGTGCTAGTTCAGGGGGAGACAATCAGCCCCAGCATTTT,CSASSGGDNQPQHF
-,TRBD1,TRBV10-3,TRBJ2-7,TGTGCCGTGACAGGGGGCAGGTTGTCCTACGAGCAGTACTTC,CAVTGGRLSYEQYF
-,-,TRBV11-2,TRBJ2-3,TGTGCCAGCAGCTTAGTTTTAGATACGCAGTATTTT,CASSLVLDTQYF
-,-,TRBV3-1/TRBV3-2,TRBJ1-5,TGTGCCAGCAGCCAAGTTGGAAGCAATCAGCCCCAGCATTTT,CASSQVGSNQPQHF
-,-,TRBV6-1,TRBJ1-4,TGTGCCAGCAGTGATGGCGAGGGGTCCGAAAAACTGTTTTTT,CASSDGEGSEKLFF
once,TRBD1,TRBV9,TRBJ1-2,TGTGCCAGCAGCACCGCGACAGGGGAGTATGACTATGGCTACACCTTC,CASSTATGEYDYGYTF
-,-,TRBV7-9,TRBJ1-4,TGTGCCAGCAGCTGGGATGAAAAACTGTTTTTT,CASSWDEKLFF
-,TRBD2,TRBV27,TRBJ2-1,TGTGCCAGCAGTTTCAAGCGGGAGGGCCTCTACAATGAGCAGTTCTTC,CASSFKREGLYNEQFF
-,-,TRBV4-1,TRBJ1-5,TGCGCCAGCAGCCAAGATCCCGGAGGGAGCAATCAGCCCCAGCATTTT,CASSQDPGGSNQPQHF
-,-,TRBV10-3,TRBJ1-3,TGTGCCACCCGTATAGGAAACACCATATATTTT,CATRIGNTIYF
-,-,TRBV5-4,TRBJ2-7,TGTGCCAGCAGTTTGACAGGCTCCTACGAGCAGTACTTC,CASSLTGSYEQYF
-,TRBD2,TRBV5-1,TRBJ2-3,TGCGCCAGCAGCTTTTTAGGACTAGCGGACACAGATACGCAGTATTTT,CASSFLGLADTDTQYF
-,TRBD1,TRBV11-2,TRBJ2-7,TGTGCCAGCAGCTTAAGTCCCCGACAGGGGGAGCAGTACTTC,CASSLSPRQGEQYF
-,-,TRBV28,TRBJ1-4,TGTGCCAGCAGTTCGTATTGGGCAGAGGACAGCAAAAATGAAAAACTGTTTTTT,CASSSYWAEDSKNEKLFF